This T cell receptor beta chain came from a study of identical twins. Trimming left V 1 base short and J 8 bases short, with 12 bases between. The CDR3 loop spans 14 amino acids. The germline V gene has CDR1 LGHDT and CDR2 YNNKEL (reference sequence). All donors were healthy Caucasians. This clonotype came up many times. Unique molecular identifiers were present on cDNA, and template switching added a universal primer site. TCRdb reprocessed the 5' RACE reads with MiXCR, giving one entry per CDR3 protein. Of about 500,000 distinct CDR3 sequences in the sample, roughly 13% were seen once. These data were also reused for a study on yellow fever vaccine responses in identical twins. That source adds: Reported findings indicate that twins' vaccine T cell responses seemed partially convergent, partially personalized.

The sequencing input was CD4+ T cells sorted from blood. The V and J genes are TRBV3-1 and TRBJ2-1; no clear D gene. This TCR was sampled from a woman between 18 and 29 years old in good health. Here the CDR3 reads CASSQASPSHEQFF. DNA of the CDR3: TGTGCCAGCAGCCAAGCCTCACCAAGTCATGAGCAGTTCTTC.